This T cell receptor (beta chain) was observed in a study of T-cell reconstitution after alpha-beta-depleted transplantation in children (dated by TCRdb to between 2015 and 2016). General notes on the study: Using TCR repertoire profiling, the study quantitatively followed how T-cell immune reconstitution unfolded in children after TCRalphabeta/CD19-depleted allogeneic hematopoietic cell transplantation.

Taken from the germline V gene, the CDR1 and CDR2 loops are MNHEY and SVGAGI. Trimming takes 6 bases off V and 2 bases off J; junction bases not matched to a gene: 3. Taken from cysteine to phenylalanine, the CDR3 has 14 residues. Only the CDR3 part of the read is kept: 42 bases, read in frame from the first base. The library was generated by PCR. The instrument given in TCRdb is Illumina HiSeq 2500. To normalize quantification of the TCRbeta repertoire, the TCR libraries were built with molecular barcoding that relied on unique molecular identifiers. The public sequencing data were trimmed at Q25 with fastp and processed into clonotypes with MiXCR by TCRdb, which kept only in-frame beta chains. Each CDR3 protein appears once, grouped with its most common genes and DNA. This sample holds 200,000 to 250,000 distinct CDR3 sequences; under 13% were observed only once. The biggest ten clones account for 28% of the sample.

This sample's treatment or condition label indicates: allogeneic hematopoietic cell transplantation with graft depleted of TCRalphabeta T cells and CD19 B cells. The children who served as transplant recipients had been given grafts of TCRalphabeta/CD19-depleted allogeneic hematopoietic cells. With respect to this clonotype: Its recognized antigen is unknown. No qualities accompany the bases; no much larger clone lies one base away.

Findings and caveats that apply to the study as a whole: Apparently early alphabetaT-cell count recovery about two months after transplant reportedly relied on only several hundred rapidly expanded clones derived from non-depleted graft cells. The high TCRbeta diversity at day 60 in some patients was ascribed to recipient T cells and intrathymic progenitors that had survived conditioning. Over subsequent months, a decline in hyperexpanded clone frequencies was noted, and after one year, T-cell counts and TCRbeta diversity were mostly ascribed to newly produced T cells.

The material sequenced was PBMCs, taken before TCRalphabeta/CD19-depleted stem cell transplant. The clonotype was recovered from a child under two years old with acute myeloid leukemia, due to receive a stem cell transplant. Recombination joined TRBV6-5 with TRBJ1-5; the junction holds 8 bases that match TRBD1. The nucleotides are TGTGCCAGCAGACGGACAGGGCGCAATCAGCCCCAGCATTTT. It translates to CASRRTGRNQPQHF.